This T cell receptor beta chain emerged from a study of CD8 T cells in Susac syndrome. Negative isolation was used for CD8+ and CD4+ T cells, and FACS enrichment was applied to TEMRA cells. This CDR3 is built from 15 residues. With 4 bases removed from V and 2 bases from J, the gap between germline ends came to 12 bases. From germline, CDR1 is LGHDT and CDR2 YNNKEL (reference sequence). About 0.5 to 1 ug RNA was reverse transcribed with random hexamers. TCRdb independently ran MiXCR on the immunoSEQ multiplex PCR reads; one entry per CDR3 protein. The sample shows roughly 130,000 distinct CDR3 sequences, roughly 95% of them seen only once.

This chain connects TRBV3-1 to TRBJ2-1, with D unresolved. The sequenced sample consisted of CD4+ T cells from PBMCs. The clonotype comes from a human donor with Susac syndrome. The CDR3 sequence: CASSPTVETYNEQFF. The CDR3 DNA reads TGTGCCAGCAGCCCTACGGTGGAAACCTACAATGAGCAGTTCTTC.